This T cell receptor (beta chain) was captured by sequencing in a study of blood T cell repertoires in COVID-19. For the study at large: The United States, Italy and Spain provided the acute and convalescent COVID-19 samples. The analysed material was cDNA or gDNA that came from T cells, B-cell-depleted T cells, or PBMCs.

The V gene lost 5 bases and the J gene lost 4 bases, with 11 bases spanning the gap. Looked up from germline, CDR1 is MNHEY and CDR2 is SMNVEV (reference sequence). The CDR3 consists of 13 residues. As originally analysed: Reference gene primer amplification gave nucleated cell count estimates. The data were produced by immunoSEQ multiplex PCR, yet TCRdb's version contains in-frame clones alone and is incomplete. For V, J and clone size, that table is used; D and trimming come from the DNA. The data hold around 100,000 clones, with about four fifths observed a single time. During active infection, Seattle patients enrolled and were then monitored through disease.

The sequence was collected from a man at least 80 years old with COVID-19, enrolled during active disease. The V call is TRBV27, the J call TRBJ2-5; D is perhaps TRBD2 (6 bases). Sequencing used peripheral blood. CDR3 protein: CASSRRGRETQYF. In nucleotides, the CDR3 is TGTGCCAGCAGTAGGAGGGGTCGAGAGACCCAGTACTTC.